The rows below give T cell receptor beta chains drawn from one sample of a study of T cell responses to AZD1222 COVID-19 vaccine. Clones were read by immunoSEQ multiplex PCR, and TCRdb kept only the in-frame ones, dropping some. Among approximately 150,000 clones listed, 85% to 95% were seen once. Material: peripheral blood, obtained on day 0 of AZD1222 vaccination. All receptors derive from an adult in good health. The CDR3 runs from the conserved cysteine through the conserved F or W. A D gene is named only where the DNA matches it firmly. Expanded clones are given a class, and other clones once, few, many or no size at all.

D	size	V	J	length	CDR3	DNA
TRBD2	once	TRBV9	TRBJ2-5	18	CASSVAGTSGRGQETQYF	TGTGCCAGCAGCGTAGCGGGGACTAGCGGGAGGGGCCAAGAGACCCAGTACTTC
.	.	TRBV3-1/TRBV3-2	TRBJ2-1	15	CASSQENGRGNEQFF	TGTGCCAGCAGCCAAGAAAACGGGAGAGGGAATGAGCAGTTCTTC
TRBD2	.	TRBV7-6	TRBJ2-1	17	CASSLAGGTSGSNEQFF	TGTGCCAGCAGCTTAGCGGGGGGGACTAGCGGGAGTAATGAGCAGTTCTTC
.	.	TRBV3-1/TRBV3-2	TRBJ1-5	17	CASSQVWVGYSNQPQHF	TGTGCCAGCAGCCAAGTTTGGGTCGGGTATAGCAATCAGCCCCAGCATTTT
TRBD2	.	TRBV7-3	TRBJ2-1	15	CASSPASGRPNEQFF	TGTGCCAGCAGCCCGGCCAGCGGGAGGCCTAATGAGCAGTTCTTC
.	.	TRBV11-1	TRBJ2-3	16	CASSLLAGWGTDTQYF	TGTGCCAGCAGCTTATTGGCAGGGTGGGGCACAGATACGCAGTATTTT
.	.	TRBV5-4	TRBJ2-7	16	CASSRGPIRSSYEQYF	TGTGCCAGCAGCCGGGGACCAATTCGTAGCTCCTACGAGCAGTACTTC
TRBD1	few	TRBV28	TRBJ1-2	15	CASSLSSTGVMGYTF	TGTGCCAGCAGTTTAAGCTCGACAGGGGTCATGGGCTACACCTTC
.	.	TRBV18	TRBJ2-2	16	CASSPDWGRNTGELFF	TGTGCCAGCTCACCTGACTGGGGGCGGAACACCGGGGAGCTGTTTTTT
.	.	TRBV7-3	TRBJ2-6	13	CASTFAGANVLTF	TGTGCCAGCACCTTTGCTGGGGCCAACGTCCTGACTTTC
.	few	TRBV5-6	TRBJ1-3	16	CASSSYRASSGNTIYF	TGTGCCAGCAGCTCCTACAGGGCCAGCTCTGGAAACACCATATATTTT
.	.	TRBV7-2	TRBJ2-2	18	CAREEGAAGAPGTGELFF	TGTGCCCGAGAGGAGGGGGCAGCGGGAGCCCCGGGAACCGGGGAGCTGTTTTTT
.	.	TRBV5-4	TRBJ1-2	15	CASSLVLGQDYGYTF	TGTGCCAGCAGCTTGGTGCTGGGCCAGGACTATGGCTACACCTTC
.	.	TRBV3-1/TRBV3-2	TRBJ1-2	13	CASSQRYNYGYTF	TGTGCCAGCAGCCAACGTTATAACTATGGCTACACCTTC
.	.	TRBV5-4	TRBJ2-5	14	CASSLATVQETQYF	TGTGCCAGCAGCTTAGCGACAGTCCAAGAGACCCAGTACTTC
.	.	TRBV6-6	TRBJ1-1	15	CASSQGSSGNTEAFF	TGTGCCAGCAGTCAAGGATCGAGCGGCAACACTGAAGCTTTCTTT
.	.	TRBV4-2	TRBJ1-1	14	CASSHRYGNTEAFF	TGTGCCAGCAGCCACCGATACGGGAACACTGAAGCTTTCTTT
TRBD2	few	TRBV4-2	TRBJ2-5	15	CASSHGLAEGETQYF	TGTGCCAGCAGCCACGGACTAGCGGAGGGGGAGACCCAGTACTTC
.	.	TRBV29-1	TRBJ2-5	13	CSVRPYSVETQYF	TGCAGCGTCCGACCCTACTCGGTGGAGACCCAGTACTTC
.	.	TRBV6-5	TRBJ1-2	13	CASQQGTNYGYTF	TGTGCCAGCCAGCAGGGGACTAACTATGGCTACACCTTC
TRBD1	few	TRBV19	TRBJ1-4	18	CASTGRTGEGATNEKLFF	TGTGCCAGTACCGGCCGGACAGGGGAGGGAGCAACTAATGAAAAACTGTTTTTT
.	.	TRBV5-1	TRBJ1-3	17	CASSLGPTGRSGNTIYF	TGCGCCAGCAGCTTGGGACCCACAGGCCGCTCTGGAAACACCATATATTTT
.	.	TRBV5-1	TRBJ1-1	14	CASSFGVSNTEAFF	TGCGCCAGCAGCTTCGGGGTTTCAAACACTGAAGCTTTCTTT
.	.	TRBV7-9	TRBJ1-1	19	CASRPTPGTASRMNTEAFF	TGTGCCAGCAGACCCACCCCCGGGACCGCGAGCCGAATGAACACTGAAGCTTTCTTT
TRBD1	.	TRBV10-3	TRBJ1-1	14	CAILPGGSGTEAFF	TGTGCCATCCTCCCAGGGGGCTCCGGCACTGAAGCTTTCTTT
.	.	TRBV7-3	TRBJ2-3	14	CASSLMAATDTQYF	TGTGCCAGCAGCTTAATGGCGGCTACAGATACGCAGTATTTT
.	.	TRBV30	TRBJ1-2	11	CAWNGNYGYTF	TGTGCCTGGAATGGAAACTATGGCTACACCTTC
TRBD2	.	TRBV4-1	TRBJ2-1	17	CASSRSGTSGSSNEQFF	TGCGCCAGCAGCCGGAGTGGGACTAGCGGGAGCTCCAATGAGCAGTTCTTC
.	.	TRBV5-4	TRBJ2-7	14	CASSLEVTSHEQYF	TGTGCCAGCAGCTTGGAGGTTACTTCCCACGAGCAGTACTTC
.	.	TRBV19	TRBJ1-1	15	CASSMGEGLSTEAFF	TGTGCCAGTAGTATGGGGGAAGGGCTCAGCACTGAAGCTTTCTTT
TRBD1	.	TRBV28	TRBJ1-5	15	CASSSGQGSNQPQHF	TGTGCCAGCAGCTCCGGACAGGGCTCCAATCAGCCCCAGCATTTT
TRBD1	.	TRBV29-1	TRBJ2-7	11	CSGGQGSEQYF	TGCAGCGGGGGACAGGGCAGCGAGCAGTACTTC
TRBD2	once	TRBV2	TRBJ2-3	16	CASSELVVAGTDTQYF	TGTGCCAGCAGTGAACTGGTCGTAGCGGGAACAGATACGCAGTATTTT
TRBD1	.	TRBV19	TRBJ1-1	16	CASSPGVTGMNTEAFF	TGTGCCAGTAGCCCTGGGGTGACAGGGATGAACACTGAAGCTTTCTTT
TRBD1	.	TRBV6-5	TRBJ2-3	14	CASATGGEWDTQYF	TGTGCCAGTGCTACAGGGGGCGAGTGGGATACGCAGTATTTT
.	.	TRBV3-1/TRBV3-2	TRBJ2-1	12	CASSQAASPSFF	TGTGCCAGCAGCCAAGCTGCATCTCCTTCCTTCTTC
TRBD2	.	TRBV7-2	TRBJ2-3	18	CASSLAPLAGGRTDTQYF	TGTGCCAGCAGCTTAGCGCCGCTAGCGGGGGGTCGCACAGATACGCAGTATTTT
.	.	TRBV5-8	TRBJ2-2	13	CASSGGYTGELFF	TGTGCCAGCAGCGGGGGATACACCGGGGAGCTGTTTTTT
TRBD1	.	TRBV5-1	TRBJ2-5	15	CASSLADRVEETQYF	TGCGCCAGCAGCTTGGCGGACAGGGTAGAAGAGACCCAGTACTTC
TRBD1	once	TRBV4-1	TRBJ1-3	17	CASSQFLTGLSGNTIYF	TGCGCCAGCAGCCAGTTCTTGACAGGGCTCTCTGGAAACACCATATATTTT
.	.	TRBV19	TRBJ1-1	16	CASQFRPTGRFTEAFF	TGTGCCAGCCAGTTTAGGCCAACAGGGAGGTTCACTGAAGCTTTCTTT
.	.	TRBV10-2	TRBJ2-1	17	CASSNDGRGLSYNEQFF	TGCGCCAGCAGTAATGACGGGAGAGGCCTTTCCTACAATGAGCAGTTCTTC
TRBD2	.	TRBV7-2	TRBJ2-2	14	CASSSGRGTGELFF	TGTGCCAGCAGCTCCGGGAGGGGTACCGGGGAGCTGTTTTTT
TRBD2	.	TRBV2	TRBJ2-1	14	CASKAGGPGNEQFF	TGTGCCAGCAAAGCGGGAGGGCCTGGGAATGAGCAGTTCTTC
TRBD1	.	TRBV6-5	TRBJ2-3	15	CASRAGTGEPDTQYF	TGTGCCAGCAGGGCTGGGACAGGGGAGCCAGATACGCAGTATTTT
TRBD2	.	TRBV5-1	TRBJ2-7	16	CASSRAGVAGADEQYF	TGCGCCAGCAGCCGGGCCGGTGTAGCGGGAGCGGATGAGCAGTACTTC
TRBD2	.	TRBV7-2	TRBJ2-1	16	CASSTRRGGGNNEQFF	TGTGCCAGCAGCACCAGGCGGGGGGGCGGTAACAATGAGCAGTTCTTC
.	.	TRBV28	TRBJ2-7	15	CASSSRGDNSYEQYF	TGTGCCAGCAGTTCGCGAGGGGACAACTCCTACGAGCAGTACTTC
TRBD2	.	TRBV7-2	TRBJ2-7	15	CASSPGTSGTYEQYF	TGTGCCAGCAGCCCCGGGACTAGCGGCACCTACGAGCAGTACTTC
.	.	TRBV12-3/TRBV12-4	TRBJ2-5	13	CASSTGSGGTQYF	TGTGCCAGCAGCACAGGGAGTGGTGGGACCCAGTACTTC
.	.	TRBV12-3/TRBV12-4	TRBJ1-5	12	CASSADLLAQHF	TGTGCCAGCAGCGCCGACCTCTTGGCCCAGCATTTT
.	.	TRBV7-9	TRBJ1-4	16	CASSLVRDGLAEKLFF	TGTGCCAGCAGCTTAGTACGCGACGGTCTGGCGGAAAAACTGTTTTTT